These 16 T cell receptor beta chains were sequenced from one sample in a study of CD8+CD57+ T cells in acquired aplastic anemia. It was genomic DNA that served as the template for profiling TCR beta VDJ and CDR3. Using its own MiXCR run on the reads, TCRdb lists one record per CDR3 protein. Of about 220,000 distinct CDR3 sequences in the sample, approximately 35% were seen once. Sequencing was carried out using sorted CD4+, CD8+, or CD8+CD57+ T cells (not recorded which) from PBMCs. The source of these receptors is a human donor in good health, serving as a control.

The chain recombines TRBV5-1 with TRBJ2-5, with TRBD1 matching over 7 bases. Per the germline V gene, CDR1 is SGHRS and CDR2 is YFSETQ. The CDR3 is 14 amino acids. The V and J ends lost 6 bases and 5 bases, in that order; junction bases with no gene match: 10. In nucleotides, the CDR3 is TGCGCCAGCACCGTAACAGGGGCGCCTGAGACCCAGTACTTC. This gives the protein CASTVTGAPETQYF.

At least ten counts were recorded for this clonotype. CDR3 protein: CASSVIEAHYEQYF. The CDR3, as DNA: TGTGCCAGCAGCGTAATCGAAGCGCACTACGAGCAGTACTTC. The chain recombines TRBV9 with TRBJ2-7; D unresolved. Trimming removed 1 base from V and 3 bases from J, with 11 bases in between. CDR1 is SGDLS, CDR2 YYNGEE, per germline. This CDR3 is 14 amino acids long.

This clonotype was recorded once. A read error may explain this, as a much larger clone is one base away. The V call is TRBV19, the J call TRBJ2-2, with D perhaps assigned TRBD1 or TRBD2 (5 bases each). Germline V gene lookup returns CDR1 LNHDA and CDR2 SQIVND (reference sequence). CDR3 length: 15 amino acids. V lost 7 bases and J 1 base, leaving 13 bases between the germline ends. The CDR3 loop is CASTPLRGNTGELFF. The CDR3 nucleotides read TGTGCCAGTACCCCCTTGAGGGGGAACACCGGGGAGCTGTTTTTT.

There are a few counts of this clonotype. The rearrangement joins TRBV2 to TRBJ1-1, with 10 bases aligning to TRBD1. The J segment lost 5 bases and the V segment lost 6 bases, leaving 9 bases of the junction unmatched. Germline V lookup: CDR1 SNHLY, CDR2 FYNNEI. CDR3 length: 15 amino acids. CDR3 sequence: CASRETGGARTEAFF. In DNA form, the CDR3 reads TGTGCCAGCAGAGAGACAGGGGGCGCGAGGACTGAAGCTTTCTTT.

The chain combines TRBV12-3 or TRBV12-4 with TRBJ1-3; 7 bases align to TRBD1. V gave up 5 bases and J gave up 4 bases; unmatched junction bases: 11. The CDR3 has 16 residues. Here the CDR3 reads CASSEPATGAGNTIYF. The DNA for the CDR3 is TGTGCCAGCAGTGAACCGGCCACAGGGGCGGGAAACACCATATATTTT.

Here the CDR3 reads CASSQVGGYNSPLHF. The CDR3 bases are TGTGCCAGCAGCCAAGTTGGGGGATACAATTCACCCCTCCACTTT. This rearrangement joins TRBV3-1 to TRBJ1-6, with D perhaps matching TRBD1 (5 bases). Trimming cost V 1 base and J 7 bases, with 11 bases left between them. The CDR3 has 15 residues. CDR1 LGHDT and CDR2 YNNKEL come from the germline V gene (reference sequence).

As for this clonotype: Since a much larger clone is just one base distant, this may be a read error. The chain joins TRBV12-3 or TRBV12-4 to TRBJ2-7; possibly TRBD2 for D (6 bases). V was trimmed by 3 bases and J by 3 bases, leaving 9 bases between them. The CDR3 has 13 residues. The CDR3 reads CASSLGGHYEQYF. Written as DNA, the CDR3 is TGTGCCAGCAGTTTGGGGGGTCACTACGAGCAGTACTTC.

The chain uses TRBV19 and TRBJ2-7; TRBD1 aligns across 7 bases. Germline assignment: CDR1 LNHDA and CDR2 SQIVND (reference sequence). J gave up 7 bases and V 4 bases, and 10 bases lay outside the gene matches. This CDR3 region has 14 residues. CDR3 loop: CASSRGDRDGEQYF. For the CDR3, the DNA is TGTGCCAGTAGTAGAGGTGACAGGGACGGGGAGCAGTACTTC.

Comment on this clonotype: This may be a read error, as it is one base from a much larger clone. J is TRBJ1-2 and V is TRBV7-9; unclear D gene. In germline, CDR1 is SEHNR, CDR2 FQNEAQ (reference sequence). The CDR3 runs 15 residues. The CDR3 reads CAGSLRWGGRLGYTF. In DNA, the CDR3 is TGTGCCGGCAGCTTGCGGTGGGGAGGTCGTCTTGGCTACACCTTC.

As to this clonotype: One end of the junction is discordant with germline, which a read error may explain. The chain joins TRBV7-2 to TRBJ1-1; D is unresolved. Germline CDR1 reads SGHTA; CDR2 reads FQGNSA. This CDR3 comprises 15 residues. The chain's CDR3 is CAGSPLTGASTEAFF. The CDR3 DNA reads TGTGCCGGCAGCCCACTCACGGGAGCCAGCACTGAAGCTTTCTTT.

J is TRBJ1-5 and V is TRBV6-5; 8 bases are shared with TRBD1. This CDR3 has 16 residues. In germline, CDR1 is MNHEY, CDR2 SVGAGI. V trimming: 2 bases; J trimming: 2 bases; junction bases outside the gene matches: 5. In DNA, the CDR3 is TGTGCCAGCAGTTACGGGGCAGGGGGCGGCAATCAGCCCCAGCATTTT. It is translated as CASSYGAGGGNQPQHF.

This clonotype came up many times. The chain employs TRBV20-1 and TRBJ1-1; weak D call: TRBD1 (5 bases). V was shortened by 5 bases and J by 1 base, with 8 bases between the two germline ends. From germline, CDR1 is DFQATT and CDR2 SNEGSKA (reference sequence). The CDR3 has 12 amino acids. CDR3 in DNA: TGCAGTGCTCGAGGGACGAACACTGAAGCTTTCTTT. Translation gives CSARGTNTEAFF.

This clonotype has just a few counts. The chain is built from TRBV5-1 and TRBJ2-5; perhaps TRBD2 as D (5 bases). The V end was cut by 4 bases, the J end by 2 bases, with 15 bases between. In germline, CDR1 is SGHRS, CDR2 YFSETQ. This CDR3 region has 15 residues. In nucleotides, the CDR3 is TGCGCCAGCAGCATCGGGCGGGTGGCTCAAGAGACCCAGTACTTC. It encodes CASSIGRVAQETQYF.

In this sample, this clonotype turned up many times. The genes are TRBV5-1 and TRBJ1-1; D not resolved. There are 11 residues in the CDR3. Deletions cut 5 bases from V and 3 bases from J, with 5 bases between. Germline assignment: CDR1 SGHRS and CDR2 YFSETQ. The CDR3 sequence: CASREDTEAFF. The CDR3 DNA is TGCGCCAGCAGGGAGGACACTGAAGCTTTCTTT.

This clonotype has ten or more counts. The rearrangement links TRBV20-1 to TRBJ1-2, with no clear D. The CDR3 loop spans 14 amino acids. Germline CDR1 and CDR2: DFQATT and SNEGSKA (reference sequence). Deletions cut 0 bases from V and 8 bases from J, with 16 bases between. The CDR3 nucleotides are TGCAGTGCTAGAGATTCTCACGGGTCCTGGGGCTACACCTTC. Its translation is CSARDSHGSWGYTF.

There are a few counts of this clonotype. A read error may explain this, as a much larger clone is one base away. DNA for the CDR3: TGCAGTGCTGGAGGGCAAGAGGCAGGACGCACTGAAGCTTTCTTT. It translates to CSAGGQEAGRTEAFF. This chain joins TRBV20-1 and TRBJ1-1; the D is unclear. The germline gives CDR1 DFQATT, CDR2 SNEGSKA (reference sequence). The CDR3 has 15 residues. V lost 5 bases to trimming and J lost 4 bases, with 20 bases between them.